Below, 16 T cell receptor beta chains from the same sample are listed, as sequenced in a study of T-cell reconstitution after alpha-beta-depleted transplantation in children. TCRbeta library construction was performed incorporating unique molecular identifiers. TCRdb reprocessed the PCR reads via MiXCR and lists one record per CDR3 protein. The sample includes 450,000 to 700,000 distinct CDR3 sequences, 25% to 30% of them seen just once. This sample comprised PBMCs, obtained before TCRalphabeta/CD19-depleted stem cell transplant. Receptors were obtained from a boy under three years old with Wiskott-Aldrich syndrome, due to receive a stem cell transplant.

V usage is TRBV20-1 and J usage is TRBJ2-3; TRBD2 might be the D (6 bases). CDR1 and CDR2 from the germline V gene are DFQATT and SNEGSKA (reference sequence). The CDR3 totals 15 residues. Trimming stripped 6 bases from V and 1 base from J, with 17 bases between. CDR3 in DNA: TGCAGTGCCCCCCGGAGGTCTAGCGGCACAGATACGCAGTATTTT. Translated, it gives CSAPRRSSGTDTQYF.

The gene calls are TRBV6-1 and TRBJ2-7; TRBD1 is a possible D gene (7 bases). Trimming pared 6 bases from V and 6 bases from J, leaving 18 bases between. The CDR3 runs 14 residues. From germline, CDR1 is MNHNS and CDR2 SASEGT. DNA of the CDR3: TGTGCCAGCAGCTCCGGAGGGGGCGTCTCCGAGCAGTACTTC. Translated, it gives CASSSGGGVSEQYF.

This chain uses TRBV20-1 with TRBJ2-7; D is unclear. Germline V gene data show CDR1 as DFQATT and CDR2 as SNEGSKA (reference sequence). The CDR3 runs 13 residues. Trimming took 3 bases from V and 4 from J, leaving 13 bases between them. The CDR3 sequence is CSASGRVLYEQYF. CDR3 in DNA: TGCAGTGCTAGTGGTAGGGTCCTTTACGAGCAGTACTTC.

CDR3 bases: TGCGCCAGCAGCTTGGGAGCGGGACCGCAGTTCTTC. It translates to CASSLGAGPQFF. The V and J genes are TRBV5-1 and TRBJ2-1, with 7 bases identical to TRBD2. Germline assignment: CDR1 SGHRS and CDR2 YFSETQ. The CDR3 totals 12 residues. V gave up 0 bases and J gave up 12 bases; unmatched junction bases: 3. The full variable domain, rest sourced from reference TRBV5-1 and TRBJ2-1, is KAGVTQTPRYLIKTRGQQVTLSCSPISGHRSVSWYQQTPGQGLQFLFEYFSETQRNKGNFPGRFSGRQFSNSRSEMNVSTLELGDSALYLCASSLGAGPQFFGPGTRLTVL.

CDR3 residues: CASSRPPGDTEAFF. The CDR3 DNA reads as TGTGCCAGCAGTAGACCCCCGGGGGACACTGAAGCTTTCTTT. This chain links TRBV28 with TRBJ1-1; D perhaps matches TRBD1 (5 bases). Trimming pared 5 bases from V and 3 bases from J, leaving 13 bases between. This CDR3 is 14 amino acids long. The germline CDR1 and CDR2 sequences are MDHEN and SYDVKM. The full variable domain, with the rest looked up from reference TRBV28 and TRBJ1-1, is DVKVTQSSRYLVKRTGEKVFLECVQDMDHENMFWYRQDPGLGLRLIYFSYDVKMKEKGDIPEGYSVSREKKERFSLILESASTNQTSMYLCASSRPPGDTEAFFGQGTRLTVV.

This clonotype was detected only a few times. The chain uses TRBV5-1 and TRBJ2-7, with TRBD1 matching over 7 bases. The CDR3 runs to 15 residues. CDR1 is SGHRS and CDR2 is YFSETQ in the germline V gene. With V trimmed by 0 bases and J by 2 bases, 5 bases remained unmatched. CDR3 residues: CASSLAWGQTYEQYF. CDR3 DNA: TGCGCCAGCAGCTTGGCTTGGGGACAGACCTACGAGCAGTACTTC. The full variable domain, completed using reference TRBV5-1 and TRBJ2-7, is KAGVTQTPRYLIKTRGQQVTLSCSPISGHRSVSWYQQTPGQGLQFLFEYFSETQRNKGNFPGRFSGRQFSNSRSEMNVSTLELGDSALYLCASSLAWGQTYEQYFGPGTRLTVT.

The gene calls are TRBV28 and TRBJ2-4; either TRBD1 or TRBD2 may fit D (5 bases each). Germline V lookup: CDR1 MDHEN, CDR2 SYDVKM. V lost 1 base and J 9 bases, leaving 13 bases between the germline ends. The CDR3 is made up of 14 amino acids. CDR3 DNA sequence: TGTGCCAGCAGTTTATCTGAGACTACAGGCATTCAGTACTTC. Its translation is CASSLSETTGIQYF.

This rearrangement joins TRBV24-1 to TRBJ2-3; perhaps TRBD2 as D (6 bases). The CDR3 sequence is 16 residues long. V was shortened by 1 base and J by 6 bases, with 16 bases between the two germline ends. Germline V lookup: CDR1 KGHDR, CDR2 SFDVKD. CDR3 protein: CATSDFGGDAGDTQYF. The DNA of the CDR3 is TGTGCCACCAGTGATTTTGGAGGTGACGCGGGGGATACGCAGTATTTT.

As DNA, the CDR3 is TGTGCCAGCAGTGAAGGTCCTAGCTTCGGTGAGCAGTTCTTC. Its protein is CASSEGPSFGEQFF. The chain uses TRBV6-1 and TRBJ2-1; TRBD2 is a possible D gene (5 bases). This CDR3 has 14 amino acids. CDR1 MNHNS and CDR2 SASEGT come from the germline V gene. V was clipped by 1 base and J by 9 bases, with 13 bases between them.

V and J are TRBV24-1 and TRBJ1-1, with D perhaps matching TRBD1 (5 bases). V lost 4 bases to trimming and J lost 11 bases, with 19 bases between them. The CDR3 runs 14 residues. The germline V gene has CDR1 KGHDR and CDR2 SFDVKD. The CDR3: CATSDPGAWEGAFF. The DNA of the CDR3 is TGTGCCACCAGTGACCCCGGGGCCTGGGAAGGTGCTTTCTTT.

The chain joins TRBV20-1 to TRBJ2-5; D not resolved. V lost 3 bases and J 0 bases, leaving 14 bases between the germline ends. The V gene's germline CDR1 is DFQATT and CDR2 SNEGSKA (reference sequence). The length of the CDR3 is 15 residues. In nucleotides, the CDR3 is TGCAGTGCTAGGCCCAGGCGTTGGTACCAAGAGACCCAGTACTTC. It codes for CSARPRRWYQETQYF.

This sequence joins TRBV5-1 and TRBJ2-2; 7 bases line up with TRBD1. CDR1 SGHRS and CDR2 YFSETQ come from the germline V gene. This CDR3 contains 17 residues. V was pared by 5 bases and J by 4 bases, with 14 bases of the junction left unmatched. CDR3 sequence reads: CASSFRFRQGGTGELFF. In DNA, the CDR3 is TGCGCCAGCAGTTTTCGATTTCGACAGGGCGGCACCGGGGAGCTGTTTTTT.

CDR3 residues: CASSYTGERNQPQHF. The DNA for the CDR3 is TGTGCCAGCAGTTACACAGGGGAGCGCAATCAGCCCCAGCATTTT. The chain has TRBV6-5 and TRBJ1-5; 7 bases align to TRBD1. The CDR3 sequence is 15 residues long. The trim removed 2 bases at V and 2 bases at J, leaving 3 bases unmatched. Germline CDR1 reads MNHEY; CDR2 reads SVGAGI.

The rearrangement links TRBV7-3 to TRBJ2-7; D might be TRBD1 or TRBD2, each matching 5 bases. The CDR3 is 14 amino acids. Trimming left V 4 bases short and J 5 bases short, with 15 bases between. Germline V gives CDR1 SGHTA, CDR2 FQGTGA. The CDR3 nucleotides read TGTGCCAGCAGCTACCCTGGGGGTCACCACGAGCAGTACTTC. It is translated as CASSYPGGHHEQYF.

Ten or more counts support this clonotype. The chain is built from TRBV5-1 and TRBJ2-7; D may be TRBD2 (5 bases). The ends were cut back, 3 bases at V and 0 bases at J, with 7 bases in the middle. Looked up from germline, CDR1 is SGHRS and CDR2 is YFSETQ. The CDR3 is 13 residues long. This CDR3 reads CASSSGSSYEQYF. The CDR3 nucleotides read TGCGCCAGCAGCTCGGGATCCTCCTACGAGCAGTACTTC.

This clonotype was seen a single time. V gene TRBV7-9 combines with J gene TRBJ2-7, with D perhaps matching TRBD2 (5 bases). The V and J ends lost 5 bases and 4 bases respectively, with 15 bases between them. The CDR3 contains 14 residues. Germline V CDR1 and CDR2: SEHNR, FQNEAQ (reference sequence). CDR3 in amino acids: CASSTSSKSYEQYF. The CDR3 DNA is TGTGCCAGCAGCACCTCTAGCAAATCATACGAGCAGTACTTC.